The clone carrying this T cell receptor beta chain was seen at least ten times. Its antigen is still unknown. Patients and controls were mostly of Caucasian heritage. This record belongs to a study of T cell clonality in common variable immunodeficiency. Assay used: immunoSEQ multiplex PCR; TCRdb lists only in-frame clones, some missing. The sample yields approximately 81,000 clones, without any singletons. Regarding the study as a whole: Patient heterogeneity in the CVID cohort limited correlations between repertoire features and clinical complications. What drives increased CVID clonality needs T cell subpopulation sequencing.

This TCR was recovered from a person between 18 and 75 years old in good health. The sample consisted of peripheral blood mononuclear cells.

The part of the CDR3 DNA that was read is TGTGCCATCAGTGAGGGACTACCTTTATCCTACAATGAG. Its translation is CAISEGLPLSYNE. The entire CDR3 protein is CAISEGLPLSYNEQFF. V is TRBV10-3 and J is TRBJ2-1; D perhaps matches TRBD2 (6 bases). The sequenced fragment ends 3 residues before the CDR3 boundary, so the rest is inferred from the germline J gene. V was trimmed by 2 bases and J by 1 base, leaving 12 bases between them. CDR3 size: 16 residues. Germline V CDR1 and CDR2: ENHRY, SYGVKD.